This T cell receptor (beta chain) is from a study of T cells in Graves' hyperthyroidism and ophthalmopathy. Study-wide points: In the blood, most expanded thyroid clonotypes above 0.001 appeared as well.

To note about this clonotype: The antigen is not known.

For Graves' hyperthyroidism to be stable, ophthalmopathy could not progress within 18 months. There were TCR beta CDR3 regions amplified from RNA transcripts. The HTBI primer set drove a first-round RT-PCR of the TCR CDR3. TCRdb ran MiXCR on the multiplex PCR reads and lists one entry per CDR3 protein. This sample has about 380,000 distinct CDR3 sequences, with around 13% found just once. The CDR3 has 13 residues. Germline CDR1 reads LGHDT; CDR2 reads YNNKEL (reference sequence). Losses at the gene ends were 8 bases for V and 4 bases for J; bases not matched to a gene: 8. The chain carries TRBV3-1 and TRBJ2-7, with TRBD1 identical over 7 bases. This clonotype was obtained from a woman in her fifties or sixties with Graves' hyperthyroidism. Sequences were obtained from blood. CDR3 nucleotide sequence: TGTGCCAGCCGCCGACAGGGTATATACGAGCAGTACTTC. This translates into CASRRQGIYEQYF.